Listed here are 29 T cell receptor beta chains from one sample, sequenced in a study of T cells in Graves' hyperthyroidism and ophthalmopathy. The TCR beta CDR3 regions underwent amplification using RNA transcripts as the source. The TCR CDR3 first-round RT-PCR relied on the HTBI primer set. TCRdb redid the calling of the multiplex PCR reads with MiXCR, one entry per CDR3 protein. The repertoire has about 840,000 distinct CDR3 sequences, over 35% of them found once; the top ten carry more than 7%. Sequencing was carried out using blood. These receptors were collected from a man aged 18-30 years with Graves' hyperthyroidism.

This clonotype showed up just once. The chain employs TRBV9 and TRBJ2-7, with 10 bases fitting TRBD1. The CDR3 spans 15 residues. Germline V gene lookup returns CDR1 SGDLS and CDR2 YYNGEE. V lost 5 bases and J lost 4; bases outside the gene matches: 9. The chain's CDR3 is CASSYTPGQGYEQYF. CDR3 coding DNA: TGTGCCAGCAGTTACACGCCGGGACAGGGGTACGAGCAGTACTTC.

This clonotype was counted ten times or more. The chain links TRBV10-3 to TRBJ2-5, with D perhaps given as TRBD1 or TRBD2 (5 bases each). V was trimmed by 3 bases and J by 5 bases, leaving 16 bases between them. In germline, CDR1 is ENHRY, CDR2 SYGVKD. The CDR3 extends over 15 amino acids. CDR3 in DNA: TGTGCCATCAGTGACCCGGTGAGGGGCCTGGAGACCCAGTACTTC. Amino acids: CAISDPVRGLETQYF.

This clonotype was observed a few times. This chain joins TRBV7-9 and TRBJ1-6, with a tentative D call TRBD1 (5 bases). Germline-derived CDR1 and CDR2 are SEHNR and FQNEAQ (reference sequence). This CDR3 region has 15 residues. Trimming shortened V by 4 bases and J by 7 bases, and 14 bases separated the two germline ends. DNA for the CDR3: TGTGCCAGCAGCTCCTCAGGGAGACTAAATTCACCCCTCCACTTT. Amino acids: CASSSSGRLNSPLHF.

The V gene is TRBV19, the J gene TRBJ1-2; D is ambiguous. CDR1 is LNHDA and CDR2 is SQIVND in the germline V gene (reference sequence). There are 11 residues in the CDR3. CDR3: CAVGPNYGYTF. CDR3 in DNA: TGTGCTGTCGGACCTAACTATGGCTACACCTTC.

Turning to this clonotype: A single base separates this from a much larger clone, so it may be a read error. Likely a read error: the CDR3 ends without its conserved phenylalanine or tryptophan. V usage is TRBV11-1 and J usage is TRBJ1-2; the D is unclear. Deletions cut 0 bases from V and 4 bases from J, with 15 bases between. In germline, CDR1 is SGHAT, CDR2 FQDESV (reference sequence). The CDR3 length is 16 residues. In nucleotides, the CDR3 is TGTGCCAGCAGCTTAGCGCAAGGGCAGTTGGTCTATGGCTACACCCTC. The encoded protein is CASSLAQGQLVYGYTL.

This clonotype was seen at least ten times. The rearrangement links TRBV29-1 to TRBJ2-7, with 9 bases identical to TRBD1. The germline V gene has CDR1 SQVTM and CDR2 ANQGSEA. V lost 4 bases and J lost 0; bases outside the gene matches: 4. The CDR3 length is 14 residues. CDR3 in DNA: TGCAGCGTTGGGGGGACAGGGACCTCCTACGAGCAGTACTTC. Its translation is CSVGGTGTSYEQYF.

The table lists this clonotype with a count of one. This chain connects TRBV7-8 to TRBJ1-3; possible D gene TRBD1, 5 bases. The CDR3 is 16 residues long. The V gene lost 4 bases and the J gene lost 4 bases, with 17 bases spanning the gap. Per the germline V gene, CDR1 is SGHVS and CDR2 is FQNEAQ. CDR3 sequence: CASSSTGGRLGNTIYF. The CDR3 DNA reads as TGTGCCAGCAGCTCTACTGGGGGTCGATTGGGAAACACCATATATTTT.

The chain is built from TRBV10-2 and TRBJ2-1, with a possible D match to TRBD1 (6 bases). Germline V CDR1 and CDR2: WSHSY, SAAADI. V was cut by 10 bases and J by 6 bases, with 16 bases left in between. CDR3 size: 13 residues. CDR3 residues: CATQGSLSNEQFF. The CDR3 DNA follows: TGCGCCACCCAGGGGAGCCTATCCAATGAGCAGTTCTTC.

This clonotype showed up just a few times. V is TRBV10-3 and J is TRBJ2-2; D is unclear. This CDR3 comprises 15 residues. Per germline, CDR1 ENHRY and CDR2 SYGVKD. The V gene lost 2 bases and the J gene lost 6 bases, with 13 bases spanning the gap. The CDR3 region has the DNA TGTGCCATCAGTGAGCAGGCCCCGGCTGCCGGGGAGCTGTTTTTT. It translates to CAISEQAPAAGELFF.

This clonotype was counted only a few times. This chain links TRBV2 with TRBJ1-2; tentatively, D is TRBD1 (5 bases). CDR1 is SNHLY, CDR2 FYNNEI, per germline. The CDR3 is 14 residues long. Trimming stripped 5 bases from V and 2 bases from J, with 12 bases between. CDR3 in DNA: TGTGCCAGCAGTCCGGGACGGCAAAACTATGGCTACACCTTC. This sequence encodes CASSPGRQNYGYTF.

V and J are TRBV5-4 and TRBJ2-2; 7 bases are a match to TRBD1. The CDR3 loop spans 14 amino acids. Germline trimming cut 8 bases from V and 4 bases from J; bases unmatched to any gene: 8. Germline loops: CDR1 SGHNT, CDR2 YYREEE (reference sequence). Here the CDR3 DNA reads TGTGCCAGAAATAGGGGGCTGGGCACCGGGGAGCTGTTTTTT. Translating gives CARNRGLGTGELFF.

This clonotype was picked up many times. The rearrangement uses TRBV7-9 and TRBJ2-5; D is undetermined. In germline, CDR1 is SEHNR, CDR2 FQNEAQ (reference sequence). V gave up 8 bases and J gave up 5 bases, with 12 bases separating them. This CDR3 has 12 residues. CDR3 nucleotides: TGTGCCAGCGGGGTACGTGGGGAGACCCAGTACTTC. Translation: CASGVRGETQYF.

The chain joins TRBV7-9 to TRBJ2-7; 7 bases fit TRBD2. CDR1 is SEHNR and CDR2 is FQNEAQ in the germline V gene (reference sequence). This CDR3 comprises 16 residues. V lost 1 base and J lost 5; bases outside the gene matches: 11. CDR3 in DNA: TGTGCCAGCAGCTTAGTATCGATCGGGAGGTGGAACGAGCAGTACTTC. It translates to CASSLVSIGRWNEQYF.

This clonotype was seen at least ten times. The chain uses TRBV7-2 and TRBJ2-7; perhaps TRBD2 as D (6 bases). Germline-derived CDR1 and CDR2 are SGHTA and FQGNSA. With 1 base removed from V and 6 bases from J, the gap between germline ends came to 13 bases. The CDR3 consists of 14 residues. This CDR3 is CASSLEAGLLEQYF. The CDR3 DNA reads TGTGCCAGCAGCTTAGAGGCGGGACTCCTCGAGCAGTACTTC.

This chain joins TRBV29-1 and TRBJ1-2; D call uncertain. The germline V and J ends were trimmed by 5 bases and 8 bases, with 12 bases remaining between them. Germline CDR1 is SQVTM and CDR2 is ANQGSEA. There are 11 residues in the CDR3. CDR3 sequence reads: CSVFVRGGYTF. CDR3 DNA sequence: TGCAGCGTTTTTGTCCGGGGAGGCTACACCTTC. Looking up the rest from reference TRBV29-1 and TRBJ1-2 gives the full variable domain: SAVISQKPSRDICQRGTSLTIQCQVDSQVTMMFWYRQQPGQSLTLIATANQGSEATYESGFVIDKFPISRPNLTFSTLTVSNMSPEDSSIYLCSVFVRGGYTFGSGTRLTVV.

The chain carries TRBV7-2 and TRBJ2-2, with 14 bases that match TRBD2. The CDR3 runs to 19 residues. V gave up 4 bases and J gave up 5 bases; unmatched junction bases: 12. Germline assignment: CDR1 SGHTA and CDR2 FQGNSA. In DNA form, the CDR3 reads TGTGCCAGCAGCTCCCGGACTAGCGGGAGGCGAGGAAGGACCGGGGAGCTGTTTTTT. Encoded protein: CASSSRTSGRRGRTGELFF.

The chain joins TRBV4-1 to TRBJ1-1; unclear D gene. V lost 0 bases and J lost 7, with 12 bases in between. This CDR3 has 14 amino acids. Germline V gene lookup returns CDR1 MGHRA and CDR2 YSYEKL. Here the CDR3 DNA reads TGCGCCAGCAGCCAAGATGAAGAACCGCGTGAAGCTTTCTTT. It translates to CASSQDEEPREAFF.

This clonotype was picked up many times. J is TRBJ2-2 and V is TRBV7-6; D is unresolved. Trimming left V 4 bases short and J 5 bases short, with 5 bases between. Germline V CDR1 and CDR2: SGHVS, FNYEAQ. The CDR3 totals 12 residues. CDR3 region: CASSSLTGELFF. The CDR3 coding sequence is TGTGCCAGCAGCTCCCTAACCGGGGAGCTGTTTTTT.

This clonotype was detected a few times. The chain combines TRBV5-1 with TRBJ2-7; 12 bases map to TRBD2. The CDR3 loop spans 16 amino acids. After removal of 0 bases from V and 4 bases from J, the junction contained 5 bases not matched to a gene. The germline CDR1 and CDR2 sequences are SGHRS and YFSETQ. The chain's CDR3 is CASSLASGGASYEQYF. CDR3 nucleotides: TGCGCCAGCAGCTTGGCTAGCGGGGGGGCCTCGTACGAGCAGTACTTC. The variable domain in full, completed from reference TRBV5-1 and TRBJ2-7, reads KAGVTQTPRYLIKTRGQQVTLSCSPISGHRSVSWYQQTPGQGLQFLFEYFSETQRNKGNFPGRFSGRQFSNSRSEMNVSTLELGDSALYLCASSLASGGASYEQYFGPGTRLTVT.

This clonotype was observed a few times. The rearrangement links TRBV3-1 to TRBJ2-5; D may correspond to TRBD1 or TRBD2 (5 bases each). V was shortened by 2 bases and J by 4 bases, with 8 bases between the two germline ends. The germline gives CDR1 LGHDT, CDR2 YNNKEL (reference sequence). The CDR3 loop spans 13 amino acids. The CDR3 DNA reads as TGTGCCAGCAGCCAAAAGGGGAGAGAGACCCAGTACTTC. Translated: CASSQKGRETQYF.

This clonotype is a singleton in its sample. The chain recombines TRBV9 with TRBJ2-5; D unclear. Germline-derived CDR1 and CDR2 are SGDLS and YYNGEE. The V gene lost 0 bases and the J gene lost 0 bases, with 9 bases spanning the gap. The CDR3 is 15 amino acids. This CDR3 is CASSVVNNYQETQYF. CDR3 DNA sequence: TGTGCCAGCAGCGTAGTGAATAATTACCAAGAGACCCAGTACTTC.

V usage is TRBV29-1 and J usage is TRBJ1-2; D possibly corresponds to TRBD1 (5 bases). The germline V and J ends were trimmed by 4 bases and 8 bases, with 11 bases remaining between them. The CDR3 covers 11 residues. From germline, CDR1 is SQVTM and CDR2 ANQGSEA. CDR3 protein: CSVAGTGGYTF. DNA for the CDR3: TGCAGCGTTGCAGGGACGGGAGGCTACACCTTC.

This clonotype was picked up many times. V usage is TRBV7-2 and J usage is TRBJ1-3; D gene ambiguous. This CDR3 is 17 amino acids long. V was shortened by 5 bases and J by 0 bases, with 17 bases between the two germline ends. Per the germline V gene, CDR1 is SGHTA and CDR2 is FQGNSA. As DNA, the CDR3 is TGTGCCAGCAGCCCCCATTCGCTCAGGAACTCTGGAAACACCATATATTTT. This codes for CASSPHSLRNSGNTIYF.

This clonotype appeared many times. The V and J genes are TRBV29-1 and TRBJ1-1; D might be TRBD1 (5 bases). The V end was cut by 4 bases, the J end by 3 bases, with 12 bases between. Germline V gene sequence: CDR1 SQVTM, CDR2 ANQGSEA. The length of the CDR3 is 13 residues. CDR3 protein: CSVVGGGHTEAFF. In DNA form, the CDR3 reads TGCAGCGTTGTCGGGGGAGGCCACACTGAAGCTTTCTTT.

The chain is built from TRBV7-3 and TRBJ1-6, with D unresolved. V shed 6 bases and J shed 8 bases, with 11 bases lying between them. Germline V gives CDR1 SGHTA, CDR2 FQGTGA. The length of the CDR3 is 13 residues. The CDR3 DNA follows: TGTGCCAGCAGTGTCAGCGGGGATTCACCCCTCCACTTT. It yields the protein CASSVSGDSPLHF.

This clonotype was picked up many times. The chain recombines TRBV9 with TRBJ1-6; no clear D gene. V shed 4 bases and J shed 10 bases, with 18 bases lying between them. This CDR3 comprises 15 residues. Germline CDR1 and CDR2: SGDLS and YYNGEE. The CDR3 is CASSSPPEFRSPLHF. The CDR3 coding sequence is TGTGCCAGCAGCTCGCCCCCAGAGTTCCGGTCACCCCTCCACTTT.

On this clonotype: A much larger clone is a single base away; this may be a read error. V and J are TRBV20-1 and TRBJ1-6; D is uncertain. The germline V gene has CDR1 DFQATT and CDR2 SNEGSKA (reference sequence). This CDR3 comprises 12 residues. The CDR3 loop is CGARIMDSPLHF. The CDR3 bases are TGCGGTGCTAGAATAATGGATTCACCCCTCCACTTT.

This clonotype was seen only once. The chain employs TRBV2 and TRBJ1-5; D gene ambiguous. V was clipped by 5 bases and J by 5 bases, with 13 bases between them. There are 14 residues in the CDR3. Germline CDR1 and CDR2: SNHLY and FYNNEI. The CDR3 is CASSSSLPDQPQHF. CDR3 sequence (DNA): TGTGCCAGCAGTAGTAGCTTACCCGATCAGCCCCAGCATTTT.

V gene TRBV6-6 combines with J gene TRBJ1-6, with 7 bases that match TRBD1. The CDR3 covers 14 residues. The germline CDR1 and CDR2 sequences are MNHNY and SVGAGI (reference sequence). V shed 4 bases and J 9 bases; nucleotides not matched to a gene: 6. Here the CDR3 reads CASSFDRDASPLHF. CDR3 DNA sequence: TGTGCCAGCAGTTTCGACAGGGATGCTTCACCCCTCCACTTT.